This passage covers 29 T cell receptor beta chains from one sample sequenced in a study of cytomegalovirus exposure and HLA in healthy donors. 60 Vbeta and 13 Jbeta primers were used in PCR. TCRdb's table, derived via immunoSEQ multiplex PCR, lists solely in-frame clones and lacks some. The sample shows around 160,000 clones, 78% of them seen only once. Sequencing was carried out using PBMCs. These receptors were collected from a man between 40 and 49 years old in good health and CMV-seropositive.

The rearrangement uses TRBV5-1 and TRBJ1-2, with 12 nucleotides matching TRBD1. CDR1 and CDR2 from the germline V gene are SGHRS and YFSETQ. This CDR3 is 17 amino acids long. V gave up 0 bases and J gave up 6 bases; unmatched junction bases: 9. This CDR3 reads CASSLAPWDRGPNGYTF. The DNA for the CDR3 is TGCGCCAGCAGCTTGGCCCCGTGGGACAGGGGGCCTAATGGCTACACCTTC.

The genes are TRBV2 and TRBJ2-3; 7 nucleotides align to TRBD2. This CDR3 has 15 residues. Unmatched junction bases numbered 4, after V lost 1 base and J lost 3 bases. In germline, CDR1 is SNHLY, CDR2 FYNNEI. The CDR3 coding sequence is TGTGCCAGCAGTGAAGGAGCGGGAAGGACAGATACGCAGTATTTT. This encodes CASSEGAGRTDTQYF.

This chain joins TRBV15 and TRBJ2-3, with 7 bases aligning to TRBD2. The CDR3 is 12 amino acids. Germline V CDR1 and CDR2: LNHNV, YYDKDF (reference sequence). V lost 8 bases, J lost 4 bases, and 3 bases stayed unmatched. The DNA of the CDR3 is TGTGCCACCGGGACTACTTCAGATACGCAGTATTTT. This codes for CATGTTSDTQYF.

The chain has TRBV5-1 and TRBJ1-4, with 7 bases aligning to TRBD1. Per germline, CDR1 SGHRS and CDR2 YFSETQ. The CDR3 is 15 residues long. The ends lost 7 bases at V and 1 base at J; junction bases unmatched: 7. CDR3 sequence: CASGHRTGTNEKLFF. The CDR3 DNA follows: TGCGCCAGCGGGCATAGGACAGGAACTAATGAAAAACTGTTTTTT.

The chain uses TRBV11-2 and TRBJ1-2; 8 bases fit TRBD1. Looked up from germline, CDR1 is SGHAT and CDR2 is FQNNGV. J was trimmed by 3 bases and V by 1 base; bases with no gene match: 4. The CDR3 runs 15 residues. In DNA, the CDR3 is TGTGCCAGCAGCTTAGGGATACAGGGGGACTATGGCTACACCTTC. Translating gives CASSLGIQGDYGYTF.

The CDR3 here is CASRGMGPRADTQYF. The CDR3 region has the DNA TGTGCCAGCAGGGGGATGGGCCCGCGGGCTGATACGCAGTATTTT. The V call is TRBV2, the J call TRBJ2-3; D possibly corresponds to TRBD2 (5 bases). CDR3 length equals 15 residues. V was pared by 6 bases and J by 6 bases, with 19 bases between. Germline values: CDR1 SNHLY, CDR2 FYNNEI.

The chain links TRBV10-1 to TRBJ1-1, with 11 nucleotides matching TRBD1. Germline CDR1 WNHNN, CDR2 SYGVQD (reference sequence). This CDR3 is 16 amino acids long. With V trimmed by 2 bases and J by 4 bases, 6 bases remained unmatched. In DNA form, the CDR3 reads TGCGCCAGCAGTGAGGGGGACAGGGGGTATGCCACTGAAGCTTTCTTT. Translating gives CASSEGDRGYATEAFF.

DNA of the CDR3: TGCAGCGTTGTATCGGGAGTTTCTGAAAAACTGTTTTTT. Residues: CSVVSGVSEKLFF. The chain uses TRBV29-1 and TRBJ1-4; the D is unclear. Per the germline V gene, CDR1 is SQVTM and CDR2 is ANQGSEA. V was cut by 4 bases and J by 7 bases, with 13 bases left in between. This CDR3 region has 13 residues.

This clone was detected only a few times. The genes are TRBV18 and TRBJ1-5; 8 positions agree with TRBD1. CDR3 length: 17 amino acids. Germline CDR1 KGHSH, CDR2 LQKENI. V lost 0 bases to trimming and J lost 3 bases; unmatched junction nucleotides: 7. The CDR3 spells CASSPPFGQGNNQPQHF. In DNA, the CDR3 is TGTGCCAGCTCACCACCGTTTGGACAGGGCAACAATCAGCCCCAGCATTTT. Complete variable domain (other parts from reference TRBV18 and TRBJ1-5): NAGVMQNPRHLVRRRGQEARLRCSPMKGHSHVYWYRQLPEEGLKFMVYLQKENIIDESGMPKERFSAEFPKEGPSILRIQQVVRGDSAAYFCASSPPFGQGNNQPQHFGDGTRLSIL.

The chain uses TRBV19 and TRBJ1-4; D is unclear. This CDR3 region has 15 residues. Germline V lookup: CDR1 LNHDA, CDR2 SQIVND (reference sequence). The V gene lost 3 bases and the J gene lost 0 bases, with 8 bases spanning the gap. CDR3 amino acids: CASSIGTATNEKLFF. The DNA of the CDR3 is TGTGCCAGTAGTATCGGTACAGCAACTAATGAAAAACTGTTTTTT. The variable domain in full, with the rest retrieved from reference TRBV19 and TRBJ1-4, is DGGITQSPKYLFRKEGQNVTLSCEQNLNHDAMYWYRQDPGQGLRLIYYSQIVNDFQKGDIAEGYSVSREKKESFPLTVTSAQKNPTAFYLCASSIGTATNEKLFFGSGTQLSVL.

The chain joins TRBV6-5 to TRBJ1-1; D gene uncertain. This CDR3 has 14 residues. V was shortened by 5 bases and J by 0 bases, with 10 bases between the two germline ends. Germline V lookup: CDR1 MNHEY, CDR2 SVGAGI. The CDR3 DNA follows: TGTGCCAGCAGTGATGACGGGATGAACACTGAAGCTTTCTTT. Residues: CASSDDGMNTEAFF.

V is TRBV7-9 and J is TRBJ2-7; D unresolved. Trimming cost V 4 bases and J 1 base, with 8 bases left between them. The CDR3 sequence is 13 residues long. Germline V gene sequence: CDR1 SEHNR, CDR2 FQNEAQ (reference sequence). DNA of the CDR3: TGTGCCAGCAGCTCACAGCCTTCCTACGAGCAGTACTTC. Its translation is CASSSQPSYEQYF.

The V call is TRBV19, the J call TRBJ1-5, with 7 bases fitting TRBD1. Germline V gene sequence: CDR1 LNHDA, CDR2 SQIVND (reference sequence). V lost 5 bases and J lost 4; bases outside the gene matches: 11. This CDR3 has 16 residues. CDR3 residues: CASSVGDSPMNQPQHF. CDR3 nucleotides: TGTGCCAGTAGTGTGGGGGACAGCCCAATGAATCAGCCCCAGCATTTT.

The chain is built from TRBV7-3 and TRBJ2-1; 11 positions agree with TRBD2. V shed 3 bases and J 5 bases; nucleotides not matched to a gene: 6. Germline V gene data show CDR1 as SGHTA and CDR2 as FQGTGA. The length of the CDR3 is 16 residues. DNA for the CDR3: TGTGCCAGCAGCTTCACCGGGACTAGCGGCAACAATGAGCAGTTCTTC. Its translation is CASSFTGTSGNNEQFF.

This sequence joins TRBV27 and TRBJ2-7, with TRBD2 matching 8 bases. This CDR3 spans 14 amino acids. Unmatched junction bases numbered 7, after V lost 6 bases and J lost 3 bases. Germline values: CDR1 MNHEY, CDR2 SMNVEV (reference sequence). The CDR3 is CASSQGLDYYEQYF. CDR3 DNA sequence: TGTGCCAGCAGCCAGGGACTAGACTACTACGAGCAGTACTTC.

The genes are TRBV6-5 and TRBJ2-1; 12 bases map to TRBD2. V was clipped by 5 bases and J by 6 bases; unmatched bases: 5. The CDR3 length is 15 residues. Per the germline V gene, CDR1 is MNHEY and CDR2 is SVGAGI. The CDR3 here is CASSPTSGSVNEQFF. The CDR3, as DNA: TGTGCCAGCAGTCCGACTAGCGGGAGTGTCAATGAGCAGTTCTTC.

This rearrangement joins TRBV30 to TRBJ2-3; D remains unclear. The germline V gene has CDR1 GTSNPN and CDR2 SVGIG (reference sequence). The CDR3 loop spans 15 amino acids. Trimming stripped 5 bases from V and 5 bases from J, with 20 bases between. The CDR3 nucleotides are TGTGCCTGGGGTAGAGCCCTCCGACTGGGAGATACGCAGTATTTT. This gives the protein CAWGRALRLGDTQYF.

This CDR3 is CASNTYRGGTYEQYF. The CDR3 region has the DNA TGCGCCAGCAACACTTACAGGGGAGGTACCTACGAGCAGTACTTC. The rearrangement joins TRBV5-1 to TRBJ2-7, with D possibly being TRBD1 (7 bases). The V gene lost 6 bases and the J gene lost 2 bases, with 18 bases spanning the gap. CDR3 size: 15 residues. Germline CDR1 and CDR2: SGHRS and YFSETQ. Full variable domain (remainder filled in from reference TRBV5-1 and TRBJ2-7): KAGVTQTPRYLIKTRGQQVTLSCSPISGHRSVSWYQQTPGQGLQFLFEYFSETQRNKGNFPGRFSGRQFSNSRSEMNVSTLELGDSALYLCASNTYRGGTYEQYFGPGTRLTVT.

The genes are TRBV13 and TRBJ2-3, with 11 bases lining up with TRBD2. Germline V lookup: CDR1 PRHDT, CDR2 FYEKMQ (reference sequence). This CDR3 region has 19 residues. J was trimmed by 4 bases and V by 0 bases; bases with no gene match: 12. DNA of the CDR3: TGTGCCAGCAGCTTAGGCCAAGGGGTAGCGGGAGGGCCAGCAGATACGCAGTATTTT. Translating gives CASSLGQGVAGGPADTQYF.

The chain recombines TRBV28 with TRBJ2-1, with D possibly matching TRBD2 (6 bases). CDR1 and CDR2 (germline): MDHEN, SYDVKM. The CDR3 loop spans 14 amino acids. V lost 6 bases, J lost 9 bases, and 18 bases lay in between. For the CDR3, the DNA is TGTGCCAGCAGCGGGAGTGTGAGAGTTGGTGAGCAGTTCTTC. It encodes CASSGSVRVGEQFF.

The genes are TRBV19 and TRBJ2-3, with D perhaps TRBD1 (5 bases). The V gene lost 5 bases and the J gene lost 0 bases, with 15 bases spanning the gap. The germline CDR1 and CDR2 sequences are LNHDA and SQIVND (reference sequence). CDR3 size: 16 residues. The CDR3 region has the DNA TGTGCCAGTAGTTTCAGGGAACCGGCTAGCACAGATACGCAGTATTTT. Amino acid sequence: CASSFREPASTDTQYF.

The gene calls are TRBV5-1 and TRBJ2-7; a possible D gene is TRBD2 (6 bases). The CDR3 has 15 amino acids. Germline V gene lookup returns CDR1 SGHRS and CDR2 YFSETQ. V gave up 2 bases and J gave up 2 bases, with 14 bases separating them. The CDR3 region has the DNA TGCGCCAGCAGCTTTGGGGGGACCTCAACCTACGAGCAGTACTTC. This translates into CASSFGGTSTYEQYF.

The rearrangement joins TRBV7-2 to TRBJ2-7; 8 nucleotides line up with TRBD2. This CDR3 has 15 residues. CDR1 is SGHTA, CDR2 FQGNSA, per germline. V lost 3 bases to trimming and J lost 7 bases; unmatched junction nucleotides: 11. CDR3 nucleotide sequence: TGTGCCAGCAGCTTTACCACTAGCGGAGTTTGGGAGCAGTACTTC. This sequence encodes CASSFTTSGVWEQYF.

The chain combines TRBV5-4 with TRBJ2-1, with a possible D match to TRBD2 (7 bases). The ends were cut back, 4 bases at V and 4 bases at J, with 18 bases in the middle. CDR3 length equals 16 residues. Germline assignment: CDR1 SGHNT and CDR2 YYREEE (reference sequence). The CDR3 region is CASSPRGGVAYNEQFF. The CDR3, as DNA: TGTGCCAGCAGCCCTAGGGGGGGAGTCGCATACAATGAGCAGTTCTTC.

The V and J genes are TRBV6-6 and TRBJ1-5; D call uncertain. This CDR3 region has 12 residues. CDR1 MNHNY and CDR2 SVGAGI come from the germline V gene (reference sequence). Trimming removed 8 bases from V and 3 bases from J, with 8 bases in between. The CDR3 loop reads CASAGNNQPQHF. In DNA, the CDR3 is TGTGCCAGCGCCGGGAACAATCAGCCCCAGCATTTT.

This chain connects TRBV29-1 to TRBJ1-1; 10 nucleotides line up with TRBD1. CDR1 is SQVTM and CDR2 is ANQGSEA in the germline V gene. Trimming took 7 bases from V and 5 from J; bases not matched to a gene: 10. CDR3 length equals 14 residues. CDR3 nucleotide sequence: TGCAGCGCCGGGGACAGGGGAAGATTGACTGAAGCTTTCTTT. As protein: CSAGDRGRLTEAFF.

The chain recombines TRBV6-5 with TRBJ1-5; 10 bases fit TRBD1. Per germline, CDR1 MNHEY and CDR2 SVGAGI. With 6 bases clipped from V and 4 bases from J, the junction kept 6 bases outside the gene matches. The CDR3 sequence is 15 residues long. The CDR3 sequence is CASSPDRGRNQPQHF. The CDR3 region has the DNA TGTGCCAGCAGCCCTGACAGGGGGCGAAATCAGCCCCAGCATTTT.

On this clone itself: At one boundary the junction diverges from the germline segment, which might be a read error. This sequence joins TRBV7-9 and TRBJ1-2, with 7 bases identical to TRBD1. Germline V gene sequence: CDR1 SEHNR, CDR2 FQNEAQ (reference sequence). The CDR3 has 18 amino acids. The CDR3 DNA reads as TGTTCCAGCAGCTCTCCCGGACGCAGACAGGGATCCGTCTATGGCTACACCTTC. Residues: CSSSSPGRRQGSVYGYTF.

The genes are TRBV25-1 and TRBJ2-3, with D possibly TRBD2 on 6 matching bases. The CDR3 has 14 residues. CDR1 is MGHDK, CDR2 SYGVNS, per germline. Trimming removed 10 bases at V and 6 bases at J, with 20 bases between. CDR3 sequence: CAIDRSGEWDTQYF. The CDR3, as DNA: TGTGCCATCGACCGTAGCGGAGAATGGGATACGCAGTATTTT.